This T cell receptor (beta chain) emerged from a study of regulatory T cells in long-lasting Graves disease. Study as a whole: Antithyroid drug use was under 3 months in newly diagnosed Graves' patients.

Time point noted: newly diagnosed GD, antithyroid drugs for less than 3 months. RNA extracted from PBMCs served as the sequencing template. From an endocrinology department in Xi'an, China, came the patients. Trimming removed 1 base at V and 4 bases at J, with 13 bases between. Looked up from germline, CDR1 is MNHNS and CDR2 is SASEGT. This CDR3 comprises 15 residues. Library construction for TCR beta used iRepertoire HTBI primers and Arm-PCR of CDR3 regions. TCRdb recomputed calls from the multiplex PCR reads with MiXCR, one row per CDR3 protein. The table has around 250,000 distinct CDR3 sequences, just over 20% seen once. This clonotype was recorded many times.

J is TRBJ1-2 and V is TRBV6-1; weak D call: TRBD1 (5 bases). This specimen consisted of peripheral blood mononuclear cells (PBMCs), obtained at new diagnosis, from a patient treated with antithyroid drugs. The clonotype was recovered from a female donor with Graves disease. The CDR3 spells CASSEGRTSIYGYTF. The CDR3 DNA follows: TGTGCCAGCAGTGAAGGGAGGACATCCATCTATGGCTACACCTTC.